Detailed here is one T cell receptor beta chain. This sample was included in a study of blood T cell repertoires in COVID-19. As for the study in general: There were acute and convalescent COVID-19 samples, and they came from the United States, Italy and Spain. PBMCs, B-cell-depleted T cells, or T cells provided the cDNA or gDNA that made up the material.

In germline, CDR1 is LNHNV, CDR2 YYDKDF (reference sequence). V was shortened by 0 bases and J by 0 bases, with 6 bases between the two germline ends. The CDR3 extends over 15 amino acids. As processed by the authors: Amplification from reference gene primers served as the basis for estimated nucleated cell counts. Here immunoSEQ multiplex PCR was the method, and the copy in TCRdb shows in-frame clones only, minus some. V and J calls and clone size are given by that table; D and trimming were obtained from the DNA. The repertoire holds 350,000 or so clones, around 87% seen once, with around 7% in the top ten.

The receptor was isolated from a man younger than 30 with active or convalescent COVID-19. Sequencing was performed on peripheral blood. The rearrangement uses TRBV15 and TRBJ2-1; D gene ambiguous. The CDR3, as DNA: TGTGCCACCAGCAGAGACTCGGGCTCCTACAATGAGCAGTTCTTC. It encodes CATSRDSGSYNEQFF.